This T cell receptor beta chain was documented in a study of cytomegalovirus exposure and HLA in healthy donors. General study points: Among the CMV-associated chains, a few were confirmed in vitro as specific for CMV antigens. Another analysis was done later, and it associated fewer than 20,000 TCR beta sequences with HLA alleles at 0.05 false discovery rate. Highly shared variants forming one cluster were likely a sequencing artifact.

Primers for the PCR totalled 60 Vbeta and 13 Jbeta. Here immunoSEQ multiplex PCR was the method, and the copy in TCRdb shows in-frame clones only, minus some. The table has about 93,000 clones, 82% seen once. This clone occurred a few times. Its target is not known. The source material was PBMCs. This TCR came from a man in his forties or fifties in good health and CMV-seronegative.

The CDR3 here is CASSQDGGSNQPQHF. The CDR3, as DNA: TGCGCCAGCAGCCAAGATGGCGGTAGCAATCAGCCCCAGCATTTT. This rearrangement joins TRBV4-3 to TRBJ1-5; D gene unclear. The V end lost 0 bases, the J end lost 0 bases, and 6 bases lay between the germline ends. The V gene's germline CDR1 is LGHNA and CDR2 YSLEER. This CDR3 region has 15 residues.